Listed here are 3 T cell receptor beta chains from one sample, sequenced in a study of T cell responses to AZD1222 COVID-19 vaccine. Method: immunoSEQ multiplex PCR; TCRdb's copy keeps in-frame clones and lacks some. The sample carries roughly 120,000 clones, roughly 90% recorded once. Material: peripheral blood, obtained on day 0 of AZD1222 vaccination. The receptors stem from an adult in good health.

V gene TRBV4-3 combines with J gene TRBJ2-7; D is undetermined. This CDR3 is built from 15 residues. Germline V lookup: CDR1 LGHNA, CDR2 YSLEER. The V gene lost 1 base and the J gene lost 2 bases, with 12 bases spanning the gap. CDR3 DNA sequence: TGCGCCAGCAGCCAAGGTTACAGCCCAACCTACGAGCAGTACTTC. Amino acids: CASSQGYSPTYEQYF.

The CDR3 nucleotides read TGTGCCAGCAGCCCCCGACCGGGGACAGATACGCAGTATTTT. Translated, it gives CASSPRPGTDTQYF. The chain has TRBV7-2 and TRBJ2-3, with a tentative D call TRBD2 (5 bases). The germline V gene has CDR1 SGHTA and CDR2 FQGNSA. The CDR3 has 14 residues. V lost 5 bases and J 3 bases, leaving 12 bases between the germline ends.

The rearrangement uses TRBV5-1 and TRBJ1-1; D gene unclear. V lost 4 bases, J lost 5 bases, and 15 bases lay in between. Germline loops: CDR1 SGHRS, CDR2 YFSETQ. The length of the CDR3 is 14 residues. The CDR3 bases are TGCGCCAGCAGCCGGGTTCTTGAAGGGACTGAAGCTTTCTTT. Translated, it gives CASSRVLEGTEAFF. The full variable domain, with the rest looked up from reference TRBV5-1 and TRBJ1-1, is KAGVTQTPRYLIKTRGQQVTLSCSPISGHRSVSWYQQTPGQGLQFLFEYFSETQRNKGNFPGRFSGRQFSNSRSEMNVSTLELGDSALYLCASSRVLEGTEAFFGQGTRLTVV.